This T cell receptor (beta chain) was captured by sequencing in a study of cytotoxic CD8 clonotypes in ibrutinib-treated CLL. Study-level points and caveats: Relative to age-matched healthy donors, clonality at baseline was higher, and it tracked circulating CD8+ T-cell counts. Clonality was higher at ibrutinib response and returned toward baseline at progression.

Sequenced by immunoSEQ multiplex PCR; TCRdb stores in-frame clones only, minus some. This table has about 25,000 clones, around 74% appearing once. This clone was picked up a small number of times. Its antigen is undetermined. After removal of 4 bases from V and 3 bases from J, the junction contained 7 bases not matched to a gene. In germline, CDR1 is MGHRA, CDR2 YSYEKL. The CDR3 runs to 15 residues. The genes are TRBV4-1 and TRBJ2-7, with 9 bases that match TRBD2. The receptor was derived from a human donor with chronic lymphocytic leukemia. The specimen was PBMCs, collected at disease progression, from a patient treated with ibrutinib. Here the CDR3 DNA reads TGCGCCAGCAGCCCCACCGCAGCGGGGGGCTACGAGCAGTACTTC. Translated, it gives CASSPTAAGGYEQYF.